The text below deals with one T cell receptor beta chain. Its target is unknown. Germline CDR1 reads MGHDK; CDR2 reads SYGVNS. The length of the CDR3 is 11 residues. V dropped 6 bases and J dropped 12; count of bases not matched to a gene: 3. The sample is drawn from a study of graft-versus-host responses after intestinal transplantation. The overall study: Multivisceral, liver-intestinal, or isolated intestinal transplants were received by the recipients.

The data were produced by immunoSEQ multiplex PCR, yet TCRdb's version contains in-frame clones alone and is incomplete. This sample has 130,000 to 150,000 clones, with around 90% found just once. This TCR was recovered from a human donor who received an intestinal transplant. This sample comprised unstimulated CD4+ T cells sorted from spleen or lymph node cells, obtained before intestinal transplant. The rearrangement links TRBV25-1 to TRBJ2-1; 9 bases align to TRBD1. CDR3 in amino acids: CASRTGGRQFF. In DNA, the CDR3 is TGTGCCAGCAGGACAGGGGGGCGGCAGTTCTTC.